The 8 T cell receptor beta chains listed next were all sequenced from one sample in a study of CD8+ T cells in alopecia areata. Treatment here: oral pan-JAK inhibitor, 5-10 mg twice daily. Extraction and reverse transcription of RNA yielded cDNA as the sequencing template. The assay was immunoSEQ multiplex PCR, and TCRdb's table has in-frame clones only and misses some. The sample carries about 200,000 clones, around two fifths recorded once. The sequencing here drew on CD4+ T cells sorted from blood, taken between weeks 30 and 35, from a patient treated with tofacitinib. The receptors here all came from a human donor with alopecia areata.

The gene calls are TRBV6-5 and TRBJ1-1, with TRBD1 identical over 7 bases. The germline gives CDR1 MNHEY, CDR2 SVGAGI. The CDR3 spans 14 residues. After removal of 0 bases from V and 4 bases from J, the junction contained 2 bases not matched to a gene. The CDR3 reads CASSYSTGTTEAFF. The CDR3, as DNA: TGTGCCAGCAGTTACTCGACAGGGACCACTGAAGCTTTCTTT.

This sequence joins TRBV27 and TRBJ1-6; 12 bases are shared with TRBD1. V shed 3 bases and J 9 bases; nucleotides not matched to a gene: 9. The germline CDR1 and CDR2 sequences are MNHEY and SMNVEV (reference sequence). There are 17 residues in the CDR3. The CDR3 here is CASSFRGDRGPLSPLHF. CDR3 DNA sequence: TGTGCCAGCAGTTTTCGAGGGGACAGGGGGCCCCTTTCACCCCTCCACTTT.

Only a few counts were recorded for this clone. This rearrangement joins TRBV19 to TRBJ2-1, with D possibly being TRBD1 or TRBD2 (5 bases each). The germline gives CDR1 LNHDA, CDR2 SQIVND (reference sequence). The ends were cut back, 3 bases at V and 4 bases at J, with 13 bases in the middle. CDR3 length: 15 amino acids. CDR3 amino acids: CASSIGAYSYNEQFF. Here the CDR3 DNA reads TGTGCCAGTAGTATCGGGGCTTACTCATACAATGAGCAGTTCTTC. The full variable domain, in which reference TRBV19 and TRBJ2-1 provide the parts outside the CDR3, is DGGITQSPKYLFRKEGQNVTLSCEQNLNHDAMYWYRQDPGQGLRLIYYSQIVNDFQKGDIAEGYSVSREKKESFPLTVTSAQKNPTAFYLCASSIGAYSYNEQFFGPGTRLTVL.

The V gene is TRBV27, the J gene TRBJ1-2; D is uncertain. The CDR3 length is 16 residues. V lost 2 bases to trimming and J lost 4 bases, with 17 bases between them. CDR1 is MNHEY, CDR2 SMNVEV, per germline (reference sequence). The CDR3 DNA sequence: TGTGCCAGCAGTTTACGGCGAGGCCGTACTTCCTATGGCTACACCTTC. This sequence encodes CASSLRRGRTSYGYTF.

The V and J genes are TRBV6-6 and TRBJ1-5; TRBD1 matches at 9 bases. Germline-derived CDR1 and CDR2 are MNHNY and SVGAGI (reference sequence). The trim removed 3 bases at V and 4 bases at J, leaving 4 bases unmatched. The CDR3 loop spans 15 amino acids. This CDR3 reads CASSYPGTGNQPQHF. CDR3 nucleotide sequence: TGTGCCAGCAGTTATCCCGGGACAGGGAATCAGCCCCAGCATTTT.

This chain links TRBV5-6 with TRBJ2-7; D is unclear. The CDR3 is made up of 15 amino acids. V was cut by 0 bases and J by 6 bases, with 16 bases left in between. Germline values: CDR1 SGHDT, CDR2 YYEEEE. The CDR3: CASSLGPIFHVEQYF. The CDR3 DNA reads TGTGCCAGCAGCTTGGGGCCAATCTTTCATGTCGAGCAGTACTTC.

CDR3 DNA: TGTGCCAGCAGCGTAGATGGGGGGAGCTATGGCTACACCTTC. Protein: CASSVDGGSYGYTF. This sequence joins TRBV9 and TRBJ1-2; D possibly corresponds to TRBD1 (5 bases). The germline CDR1 and CDR2 sequences are SGDLS and YYNGEE. The germline V and J ends were trimmed by 0 bases and 4 bases, with 10 bases remaining between them. The CDR3 length is 14 residues.

This clone was recorded a few times. The chain couples TRBV7-9 to TRBJ2-3; TRBD1 matches at 7 bases. Trimming removed 4 bases from V and 4 bases from J; junction bases left unmatched: 11. The CDR3 covers 16 residues. Germline V CDR1 and CDR2: SEHNR, FQNEAQ (reference sequence). CDR3 region: CASSSIQGKVPDTQYF. The CDR3 coding sequence is TGTGCCAGCAGCTCCATACAGGGGAAGGTACCAGATACGCAGTATTTT.